This entry describes one T cell receptor beta chain. Its antigen is as yet unknown. Germline CDR1 and CDR2: LNHNV and YYDKDF (reference sequence). The CDR3 runs to 15 residues. Trimming left V 5 bases short and J 5 bases short, with 16 bases between. Generated by immunoSEQ multiplex PCR, the TCRdb table keeps only in-frame clones and is missing some. The sample holds about 140,000 clones, 90% seen once. The data originate from a study of T cell responses to AZD1222 COVID-19 vaccine. Study information: Analyses pooled second doses at about 4 or about 12 weeks.

Regarding the study as a whole: Compared with day 0, the breadth and depth of the Spike-specific TCR repertoire rose significantly after two doses of AZD1222. Donors, mostly white British, included more females; clonal diversity was possibly underestimated.

The V and J genes are TRBV15 and TRBJ2-1; unclear D gene. This receptor was identified in an adult in good health. The starting material was peripheral blood, obtained on day 0 of AZD1222 vaccination. CDR3 DNA: TGTGCCACCAGCGTTCGCCAGAATGCAAACAATGAGCAGTTCTTC. Its translation: CATSVRQNANNEQFF.